This T cell receptor (beta chain) was found in a study of cytomegalovirus exposure and HLA in healthy donors. Primers included in the PCR were 60 Vbeta and 13 Jbeta primers. Some clones are missing from TCRdb's copy, which holds only in-frame ones; the method was immunoSEQ multiplex PCR. Of about 90,000 clones in the sample, around 78% were seen once. Each of the donors was a healthy bone marrow donor. Findings and caveats of the study: Rates of TCR association differed by HLA locus in a later analysis, with DRB1 highest and HLA-C lowest. Association with HLA alleles at 0.05 false discovery rate was found for 15,000 to 20,000 TCR beta sequences in a later analysis. Sequencing probably produced one cluster of sequence variants that were highly shared.

Of note for this clone: Its antigen is as yet unknown.

This receptor was identified in a man aged 25-45 years in good health and CMV-seronegative. The source material was PBMCs.

DNA for the CDR3: TGTGCCAGCAGCTTCCGGGACAGGGGTACGGCACCCCTCCACTTT. It yields the protein CASSFRDRGTAPLHF. This chain joins TRBV13 and TRBJ1-6; 10 nucleotides align to TRBD1. Unmatched junction bases numbered 7, after V lost 3 bases and J lost 11 bases. Germline V CDR1 and CDR2: PRHDT, FYEKMQ (reference sequence). There are 15 residues in the CDR3.